This entry lists 17 T cell receptor beta chains sequenced from one sample in a study of CD8+CD57+ T cells in acquired aplastic anemia. CDR3 and TCR beta VDJ profiling relied on genomic DNA as the template. TCRdb redid the calling of the reads with MiXCR, one entry per CDR3 protein. The sample lists 200,000 to 250,000 distinct CDR3 sequences, 65% occurring once. In patients chosen for sequencing, flow cytometry had shown CD8+CD57+ cell expansion. Sample: sorted CD4+, CD8+, or CD8+CD57+ T cells (not recorded which) from PBMCs. These TCRs come from a human donor with aplastic anemia.

To note about this clonotype: At one end the junction does not follow the germline gene, possibly because of a read error. This sequence joins TRBV5-1 and TRBJ1-4; maybe TRBD1 (6 bases). Germline CDR1 SGHRS, CDR2 YFSETQ. The CDR3 runs to 15 residues. In nucleotides, the CDR3 is TGCGCCAGCAGCACGGACAGAGCAACTAATGTAAAACTGTTTTTT. It specifies CASSTDRATNVKLFF.

In its sample, this clonotype was seen many times. The J gene is TRBJ2-1, the V gene TRBV7-8; D possibly corresponds to TRBD1 (6 bases). Germline CDR1 and CDR2: SGHVS and FQNEAQ. V lost 8 bases and J 0 bases, leaving 23 bases between the germline ends. The CDR3 extends over 18 amino acids. This CDR3 reads CASSYIFGGAGSYNEQFF. CDR3 DNA sequence: TGTGCCAGCTCCTACATTTTTGGGGGCGCGGGCTCCTACAATGAGCAGTTCTTC.

V is TRBV6-2 or TRBV6-3 and J is TRBJ2-1, with a tentative D call TRBD1 (6 bases). Per the germline V gene, CDR1 is MNHEY and CDR2 is SVGEGT. The CDR3 is 15 amino acids. The V and J ends lost 7 bases and 9 bases respectively, with 22 bases between them. The CDR3 spells CASIQTRGRGSEQFF. The CDR3 DNA reads as TGTGCCAGCATCCAGACCAGGGGACGGGGAAGTGAGCAGTTCTTC.

V and J are TRBV7-2 and TRBJ1-5; no firm D call. CDR1 SGHTA and CDR2 FQGNSA come from the germline V gene. Trimming pared 2 bases from V and 7 bases from J, leaving 9 bases between. The CDR3 is made up of 13 amino acids. The DNA of the CDR3 is TGTGCCAGCAGCTTAAGTCAGACCCAGCCCCAGCATTTT. Its protein is CASSLSQTQPQHF.

The chain combines TRBV24-1 with TRBJ2-5, with D possibly TRBD2 on 7 matching bases. Germline assignment: CDR1 KGHDR and CDR2 SFDVKD. The CDR3 extends over 14 amino acids. V was shortened by 5 bases and J by 5 bases, with 14 bases between the two germline ends. Here the CDR3 reads CATSARGGSETQYF. In nucleotides, the CDR3 is TGTGCCACCAGTGCTAGGGGGGGGTCCGAGACCCAGTACTTC.

V is TRBV25-1 and J is TRBJ1-2; D remains unclear. The CDR3 has 14 residues. V shed 7 bases and J shed 8 bases, with 20 bases lying between them. From germline, CDR1 is MGHDK and CDR2 SYGVNS. The CDR3, as DNA: TGTGCCAGCACTTCGTCGAAGGGCGTGCGGGGCTACACCTTC. It translates to CASTSSKGVRGYTF.

This clonotype turned up a few times. The rearrangement joins TRBV7-2 to TRBJ2-7; maybe TRBD1 (6 bases). Trimming left V 5 bases short and J 4 bases short, with 12 bases between. The germline CDR1 and CDR2 sequences are SGHTA and FQGNSA. This CDR3 has 13 amino acids. The CDR3 reads CASSPRGGYEQYF. The CDR3 nucleotides are TGTGCCAGCAGCCCAAGAGGGGGTTACGAGCAGTACTTC.

This clonotype was observed at least ten times. J is TRBJ2-5 and V is TRBV19; D is undetermined. This CDR3 region has 13 residues. Trimming stripped 5 bases from V and 3 bases from J, with 10 bases between. Germline CDR1 LNHDA, CDR2 SQIVND (reference sequence). As DNA, the CDR3 is TGTGCCAGTAGTCCCAATACTAAAGAGACCCAGTACTTC. It yields the protein CASSPNTKETQYF.

V is TRBV2 and J is TRBJ2-6; 8 bases agree with TRBD1. Trimming at V came to 6 bases and at J to 2 bases, leaving 3 bases not matched to a gene. The CDR3 consists of 15 residues. Germline V gives CDR1 SNHLY, CDR2 FYNNEI. CDR3 DNA sequence: TGTGCCAGCAGCGGACAGGGAACTGGGGCCAACGTCCTGACTTTC. This encodes CASSGQGTGANVLTF.

The V call is TRBV12-3 or TRBV12-4, the J call TRBJ2-7; 8 nucleotides match TRBD1. CDR3 length: 18 residues. Trimming cost V 5 bases and J 2 bases; bases outside gene matches: 17. CDR3 amino acids: CASSVSSWDRSWAYEQYF. CDR3 nucleotide sequence: TGTGCCAGCAGTGTCTCGTCGTGGGACAGGTCATGGGCCTACGAGCAGTACTTC.

The chain employs TRBV29-1 and TRBJ2-5, with D unclear. V dropped 7 bases and J dropped 7 bases, with 13 bases sitting between them. Per the germline V gene, CDR1 is SQVTM and CDR2 is ANQGSEA. CDR3 length: 11 residues. The CDR3 sequence: CSADFERTQYF. In nucleotides, the CDR3 is TGCAGCGCCGACTTCGAGAGGACCCAGTACTTC.

With respect to this clonotype: At one boundary the junction diverges from the germline segment, which might be a read error. The gene calls are TRBV5-8 and TRBJ2-2, with D perhaps matching TRBD1 or TRBD2 (6 bases each). Germline loops: CDR1 SGHTS, CDR2 YDEGEE. The CDR3 length is 16 residues. The CDR3 sequence: CASSLEGVTNTGELFF. The CDR3 nucleotides are TGCGCCAGCAGCTTGGAGGGGGTAACGAACACCGGGGAGCTGTTTTTT.

The genes are TRBV6-6 and TRBJ1-1; 10 nucleotides match TRBD1. The trim removed 7 bases at V and 5 bases at J, leaving 7 bases unmatched. CDR1 is MNHNY, CDR2 SVGAGI, per germline (reference sequence). The CDR3 contains 14 residues. The CDR3 coding sequence is TGTGCCAGCACGGACAGGGGGAAGACGACTGAAGCTTTCTTT. Its protein product is CASTDRGKTTEAFF.

This sequence joins TRBV24-1 and TRBJ2-1; D may be TRBD1 or TRBD2 (5 bases each). The ends were cut back, 0 bases at V and 5 bases at J, with 10 bases in the middle. CDR1 and CDR2 from the germline V gene are KGHDR and SFDVKD. There are 15 residues in the CDR3. This chain's CDR3 is CATSDLRDPHNEQFF. DNA of the CDR3: TGTGCCACCAGTGATTTGCGGGACCCGCACAATGAGCAGTTCTTC.

This chain uses TRBV7-9 with TRBJ2-7; D is possibly TRBD1 (6 bases). Per the germline V gene, CDR1 is SEHNR and CDR2 is FQNEAQ (reference sequence). There are 13 residues in the CDR3. The V end lost 5 bases, the J end lost 6 bases, and 14 bases lay between the germline ends. For the CDR3, the DNA is TGTGCCAGCAGCAACTCCAGGGGACCCGAGCAGTACTTC. Amino acids: CASSNSRGPEQYF.

The chain combines TRBV5-4 with TRBJ2-6; D gene unclear. The CDR3 covers 14 residues. The V and J ends lost 1 base and 1 base respectively, with 3 bases between them. Germline V gene data show CDR1 as SGHNT and CDR2 as YYREEE (reference sequence). CDR3: CASSLISGANVLTF. For the CDR3, the DNA is TGTGCCAGCAGCTTGATTTCTGGGGCCAACGTCCTGACTTTC. Using reference TRBV5-4 and TRBJ2-6 for the parts outside the CDR3, the full variable domain is ETGVTQSPTHLIKTRGQQVTLRCSSQSGHNTVSWYQQALGQGPQFIFQYYREEENGRGNFPPRFSGLQFPNYSSELNVNALELDDSALYLCASSLISGANVLTFGAGSRLTVL.

The V and J genes are TRBV7-8 and TRBJ1-1; 10 positions agree with TRBD1. V gave up 8 bases and J gave up 4 bases; unmatched junction bases: 10. CDR1 is SGHVS, CDR2 FQNEAQ, per germline. The CDR3 contains 15 residues. The CDR3 sequence is CASSHDGTGATEAFF. The CDR3 coding sequence is TGTGCCAGCTCCCATGATGGGACAGGGGCCACTGAAGCTTTCTTT.